This TCR beta chain originates from a study of blood T cell repertoires in COVID-19. Study as a whole: The study drew acute and convalescent COVID-19 samples from the United States, Italy and Spain. PBMCs, B-cell-depleted T cells, or T cells were the source of the cDNA or gDNA that made up the material.

In the original analysis: Nucleated cell counts were estimated from reference gene primer amplification. Data came from immunoSEQ multiplex PCR; TCRdb stores just in-frame clones and leaves some out. The V and J calls and the clone size are those of that table, but D and trimming were determined from the DNA. Of around 300,000 clones in the sample, about 90% were seen once. Losses at the gene ends were 7 bases for V and 7 bases for J; bases not matched to a gene: 18. There are 16 residues in the CDR3. CDR1 and CDR2 from the germline V gene are MDHEN and SYDVKM. The receptor was derived from a young woman who had recovered from COVID-19. The rearrangement joins TRBV28 to TRBJ1-2, with TRBD1 matching over 7 bases. Specimen: peripheral blood. The CDR3 sequence is CASTTHPDREVFGYTF. The CDR3 nucleotides read TGTGCCAGCACCACCCACCCAGACAGGGAGGTATTTGGCTACACCTTC.